The clone carrying this TCR beta chain was detected ten times or more. Looked up from germline, CDR1 is MNHEY and CDR2 is SVGEGT. The V end lost 7 bases, the J end lost 9 bases, and 19 bases lay between the germline ends. This CDR3 is 14 amino acids long. This sample was included in a study of Graves' ophthalmopathy and Graves' hyperthyroidism. Exclusion criteria comprised other autoimmune diseases, uncontrolled infections, pregnancy or lactation in patients. Amplification of TCR beta CDR3 regions used RNA transcripts. HTBI primers were employed in first-round RT-PCR, then a second-round multiplex PCR followed. Each CDR3 protein is one row after TCRdb ran MiXCR on the multiplex PCR reads. The sample consists of under 200,000 distinct CDR3 sequences, 30% to 45% of them appearing once.

The sequenced sample consisted of peripheral blood. The chain is built from TRBV6-2 or TRBV6-3 and TRBJ1-5; no clear D. The receptor was derived from a woman aged 40 to 49 with Graves' ophthalmopathy. The CDR3 loop reads CASTRPDPFSPQHF. The DNA for the CDR3 is TGTGCCAGCACCCGGCCAGACCCCTTCTCGCCCCAGCATTTT.